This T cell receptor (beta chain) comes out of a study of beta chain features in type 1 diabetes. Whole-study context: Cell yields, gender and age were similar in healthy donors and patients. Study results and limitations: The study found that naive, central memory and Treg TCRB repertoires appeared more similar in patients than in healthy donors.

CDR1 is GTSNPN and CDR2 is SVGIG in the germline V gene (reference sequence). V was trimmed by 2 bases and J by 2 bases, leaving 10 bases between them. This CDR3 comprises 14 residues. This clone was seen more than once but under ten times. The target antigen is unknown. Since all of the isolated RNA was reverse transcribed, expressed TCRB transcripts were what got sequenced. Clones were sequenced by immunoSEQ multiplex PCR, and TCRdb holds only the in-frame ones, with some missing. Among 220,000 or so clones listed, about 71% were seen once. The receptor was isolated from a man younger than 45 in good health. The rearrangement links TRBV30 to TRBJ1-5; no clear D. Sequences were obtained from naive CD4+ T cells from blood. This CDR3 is CAWSHKRGNQPQHF. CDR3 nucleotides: TGTGCCTGGAGTCATAAACGGGGCAATCAGCCCCAGCATTTT.